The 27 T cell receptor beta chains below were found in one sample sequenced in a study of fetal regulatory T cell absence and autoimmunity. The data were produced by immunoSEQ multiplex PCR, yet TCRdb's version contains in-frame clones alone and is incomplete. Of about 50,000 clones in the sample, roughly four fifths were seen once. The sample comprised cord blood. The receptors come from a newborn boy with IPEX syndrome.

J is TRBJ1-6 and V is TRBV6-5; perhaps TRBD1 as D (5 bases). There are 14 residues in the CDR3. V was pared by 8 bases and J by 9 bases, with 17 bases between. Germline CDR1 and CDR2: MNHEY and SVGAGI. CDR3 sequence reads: CASGWEVGGSPLHF. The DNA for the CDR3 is TGTGCCAGCGGATGGGAGGTGGGGGGTTCACCCCTCCACTTT.

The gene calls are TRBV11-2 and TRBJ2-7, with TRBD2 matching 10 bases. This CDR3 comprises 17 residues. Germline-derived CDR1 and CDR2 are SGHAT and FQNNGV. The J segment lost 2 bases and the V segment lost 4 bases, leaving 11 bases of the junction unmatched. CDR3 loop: CASSSIRSGGAAYEQYF. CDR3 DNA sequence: TGTGCCAGCAGCTCCATCCGGAGCGGGGGGGCCGCCTACGAGCAGTACTTC.

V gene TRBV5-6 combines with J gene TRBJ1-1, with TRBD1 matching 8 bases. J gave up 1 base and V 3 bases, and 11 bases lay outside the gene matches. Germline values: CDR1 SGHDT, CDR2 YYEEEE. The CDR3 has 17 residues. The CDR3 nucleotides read TGTGCCAGCAGCTGGGGGACAGGCCTCTTGGGGAACACTGAAGCTTTCTTT. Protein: CASSWGTGLLGNTEAFF.

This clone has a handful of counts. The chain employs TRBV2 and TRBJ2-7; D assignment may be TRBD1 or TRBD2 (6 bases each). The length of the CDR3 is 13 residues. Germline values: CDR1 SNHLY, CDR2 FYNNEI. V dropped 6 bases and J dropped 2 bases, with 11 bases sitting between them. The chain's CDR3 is CASRTGATYEQYF. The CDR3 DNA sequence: TGTGCCAGCAGGACGGGGGCCACCTACGAGCAGTACTTC.

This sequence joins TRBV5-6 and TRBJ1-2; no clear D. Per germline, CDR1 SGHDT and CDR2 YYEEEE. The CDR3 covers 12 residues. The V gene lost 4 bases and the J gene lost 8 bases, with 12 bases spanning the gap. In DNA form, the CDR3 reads TGTGCCAGCAGCCTGCGGACGGACGGCTACACCTTC. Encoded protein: CASSLRTDGYTF. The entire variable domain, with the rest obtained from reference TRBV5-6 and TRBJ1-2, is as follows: DAGVTQSPTHLIKTRGQQVTLRCSPKSGHDTVSWYQQALGQGPQFIFQYYEEEERQRGNFPDRFSGHQFPNYSSELNVNALLLGDSALYLCASSLRTDGYTFGSGTRLTVV.

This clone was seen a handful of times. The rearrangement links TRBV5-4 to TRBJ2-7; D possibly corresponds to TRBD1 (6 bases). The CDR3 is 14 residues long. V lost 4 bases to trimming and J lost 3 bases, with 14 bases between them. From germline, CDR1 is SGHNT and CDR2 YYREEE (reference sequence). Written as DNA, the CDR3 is TGTGCCAGCAGCCGCGGACAGCCCTACTACGAGCAGTACTTC. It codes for CASSRGQPYYEQYF.

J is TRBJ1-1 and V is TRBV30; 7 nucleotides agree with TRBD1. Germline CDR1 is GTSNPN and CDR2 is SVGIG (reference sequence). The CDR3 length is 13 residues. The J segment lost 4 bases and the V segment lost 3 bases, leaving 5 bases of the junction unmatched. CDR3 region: CAWRNQGGTEAFF. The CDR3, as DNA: TGTGCCTGGAGGAATCAGGGGGGCACTGAAGCTTTCTTT.

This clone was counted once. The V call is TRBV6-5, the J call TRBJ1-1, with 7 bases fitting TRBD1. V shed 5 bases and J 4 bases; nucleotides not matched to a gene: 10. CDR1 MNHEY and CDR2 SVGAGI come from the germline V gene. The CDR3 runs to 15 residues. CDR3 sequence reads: CASSQSPGGGTEAFF. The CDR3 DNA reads TGTGCCAGCAGTCAGTCACCAGGGGGTGGCACTGAAGCTTTCTTT.

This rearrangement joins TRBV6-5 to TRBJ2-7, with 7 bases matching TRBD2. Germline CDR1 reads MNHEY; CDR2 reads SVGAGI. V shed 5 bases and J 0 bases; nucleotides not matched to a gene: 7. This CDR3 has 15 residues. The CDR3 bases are TGTGCCAGCAGTCCCATGGCGGGGGTCTCCTACGAGCAGTACTTC. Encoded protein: CASSPMAGVSYEQYF.

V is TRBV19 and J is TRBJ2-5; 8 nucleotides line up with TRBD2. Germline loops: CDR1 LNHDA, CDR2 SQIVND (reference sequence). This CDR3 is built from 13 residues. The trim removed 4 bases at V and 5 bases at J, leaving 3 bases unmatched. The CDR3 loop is CASSNGRGETQYF. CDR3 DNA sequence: TGTGCCAGTAGTAACGGGAGGGGGGAGACCCAGTACTTC.

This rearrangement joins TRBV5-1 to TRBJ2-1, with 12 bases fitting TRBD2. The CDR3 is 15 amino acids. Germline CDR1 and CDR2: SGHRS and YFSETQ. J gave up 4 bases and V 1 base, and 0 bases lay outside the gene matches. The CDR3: CASSLLAGGYNEQFF. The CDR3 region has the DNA TGCGCCAGCAGCTTGCTAGCGGGGGGGTACAATGAGCAGTTCTTC. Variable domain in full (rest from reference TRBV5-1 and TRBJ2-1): KAGVTQTPRYLIKTRGQQVTLSCSPISGHRSVSWYQQTPGQGLQFLFEYFSETQRNKGNFPGRFSGRQFSNSRSEMNVSTLELGDSALYLCASSLLAGGYNEQFFGPGTRLTVL.

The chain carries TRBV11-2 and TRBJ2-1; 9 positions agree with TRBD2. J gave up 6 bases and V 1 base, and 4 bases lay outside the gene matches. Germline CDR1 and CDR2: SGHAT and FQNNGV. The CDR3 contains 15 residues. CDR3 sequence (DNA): TGTGCCAGCAGCTTAGCGGCGGGGGGGCTCAATGAGCAGTTCTTC. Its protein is CASSLAAGGLNEQFF.

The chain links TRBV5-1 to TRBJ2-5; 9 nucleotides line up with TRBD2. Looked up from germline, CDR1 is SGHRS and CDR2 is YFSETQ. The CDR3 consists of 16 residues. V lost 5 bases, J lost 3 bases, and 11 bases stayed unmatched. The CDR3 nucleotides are TGCGCCAGCAGGTTCGCGGGGGGGCCTTTTAAAGAGACCCAGTACTTC. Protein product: CASRFAGGPFKETQYF.

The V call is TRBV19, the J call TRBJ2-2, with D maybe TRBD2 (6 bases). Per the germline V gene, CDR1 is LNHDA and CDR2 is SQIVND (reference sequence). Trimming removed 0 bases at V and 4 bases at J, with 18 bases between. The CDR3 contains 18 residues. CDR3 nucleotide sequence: TGTGCCAGTAGTATAGAGGGTCCGTGGGGGGAGAGCACCGGGGAGCTGTTTTTT. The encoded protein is CASSIEGPWGESTGELFF.

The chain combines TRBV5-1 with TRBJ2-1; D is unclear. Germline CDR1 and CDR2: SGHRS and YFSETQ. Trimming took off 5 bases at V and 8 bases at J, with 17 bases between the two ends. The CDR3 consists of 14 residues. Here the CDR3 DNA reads TGCGCCAGCAGACTTAGGGTGCGCCCCGATGAGCAGTTCTTC. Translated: CASRLRVRPDEQFF.

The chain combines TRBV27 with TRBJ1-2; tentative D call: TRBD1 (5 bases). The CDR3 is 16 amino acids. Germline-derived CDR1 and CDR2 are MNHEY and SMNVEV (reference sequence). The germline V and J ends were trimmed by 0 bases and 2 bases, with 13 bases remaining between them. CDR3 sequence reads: CASSLSSAGKNYGYTF. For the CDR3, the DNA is TGTGCCAGCAGTTTATCGTCGGCAGGGAAGAACTATGGCTACACCTTC.

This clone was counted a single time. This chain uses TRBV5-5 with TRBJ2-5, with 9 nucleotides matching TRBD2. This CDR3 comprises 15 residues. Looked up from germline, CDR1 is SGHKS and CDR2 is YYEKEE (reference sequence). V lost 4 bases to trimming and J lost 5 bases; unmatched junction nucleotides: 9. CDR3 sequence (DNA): TGTGCCAGCAGCCTCGGGACTAGCTCGTGGGAGACCCAGTACTTC. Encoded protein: CASSLGTSSWETQYF.

CDR3 region: CASSYLQGTYEQYF. The CDR3 coding sequence is TGCGCCAGCAGCTACCTACAGGGAACCTACGAGCAGTACTTC. This sequence joins TRBV5-1 and TRBJ2-7, with D possibly TRBD1 on 6 matching bases. Germline V lookup: CDR1 SGHRS, CDR2 YFSETQ. Trimming removed 3 bases from V and 2 bases from J, with 12 bases in between. The CDR3 is made up of 14 amino acids.

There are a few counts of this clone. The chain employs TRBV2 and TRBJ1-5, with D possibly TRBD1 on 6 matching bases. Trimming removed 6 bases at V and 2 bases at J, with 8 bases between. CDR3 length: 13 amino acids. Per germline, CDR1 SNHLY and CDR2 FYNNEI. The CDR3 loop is CASRSGGNQPQHF. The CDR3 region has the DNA TGTGCCAGCAGATCAGGGGGCAATCAGCCCCAGCATTTT.

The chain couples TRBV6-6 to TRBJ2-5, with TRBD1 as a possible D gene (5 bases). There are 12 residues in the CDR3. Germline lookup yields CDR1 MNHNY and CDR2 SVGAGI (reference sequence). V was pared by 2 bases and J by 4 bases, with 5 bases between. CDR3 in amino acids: CASSYRGETQYF. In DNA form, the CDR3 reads TGTGCCAGCAGTTACAGGGGAGAGACCCAGTACTTC.

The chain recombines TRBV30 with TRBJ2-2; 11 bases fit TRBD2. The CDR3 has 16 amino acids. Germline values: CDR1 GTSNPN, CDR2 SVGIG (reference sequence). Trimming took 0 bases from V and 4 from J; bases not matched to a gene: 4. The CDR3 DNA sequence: TGTGCCTGGAGTGTCCTAGCGGGGGGTGTCACCGGGGAGCTGTTTTTT. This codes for CAWSVLAGGVTGELFF.

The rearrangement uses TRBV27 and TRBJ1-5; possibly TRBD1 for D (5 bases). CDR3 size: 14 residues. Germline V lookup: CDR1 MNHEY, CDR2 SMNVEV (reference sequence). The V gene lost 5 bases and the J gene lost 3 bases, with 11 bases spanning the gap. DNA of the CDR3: TGTGCCAGCAGTCCACAGGTCACCAATCAGCCCCAGCATTTT. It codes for CASSPQVTNQPQHF.

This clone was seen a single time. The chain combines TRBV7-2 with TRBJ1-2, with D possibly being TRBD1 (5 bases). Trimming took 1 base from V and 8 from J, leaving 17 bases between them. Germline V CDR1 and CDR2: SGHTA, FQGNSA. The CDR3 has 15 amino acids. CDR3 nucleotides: TGTGCCAGCAGCTTAGTTCCTGGGACCGCGCGGGGCTACACCTTC. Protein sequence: CASSLVPGTARGYTF. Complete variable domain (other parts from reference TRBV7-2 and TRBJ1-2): GAGVSQSPSNKVTEKGKDVELRCDPISGHTALYWYRQSLGQGLEFLIYFQGNSAPDKSGLPSDRFSAERTGGSVSTLTIQRTQQEDSAVYLCASSLVPGTARGYTFGSGTRLTVV.

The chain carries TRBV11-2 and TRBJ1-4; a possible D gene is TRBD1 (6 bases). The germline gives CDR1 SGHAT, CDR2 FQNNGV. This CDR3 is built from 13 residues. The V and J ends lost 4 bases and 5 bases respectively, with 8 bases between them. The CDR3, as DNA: TGTGCCAGCAGCTCCGGGACAAATGAAAAACTGTTTTTT. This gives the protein CASSSGTNEKLFF.

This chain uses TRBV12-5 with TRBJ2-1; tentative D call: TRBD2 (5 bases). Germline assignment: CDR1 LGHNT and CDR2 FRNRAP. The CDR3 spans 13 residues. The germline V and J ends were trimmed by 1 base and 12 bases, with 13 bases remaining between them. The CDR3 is CASGLALPSGQFF. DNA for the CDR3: TGTGCTAGTGGTTTGGCCCTCCCAAGCGGGCAGTTCTTC.

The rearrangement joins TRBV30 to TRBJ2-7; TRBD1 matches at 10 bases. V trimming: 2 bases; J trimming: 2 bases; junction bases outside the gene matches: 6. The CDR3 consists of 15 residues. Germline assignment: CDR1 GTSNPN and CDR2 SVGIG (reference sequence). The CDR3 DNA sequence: TGTGCCTGGAGTTTTGGACAGGGGGGGACCTACGAGCAGTACTTC. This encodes CAWSFGQGGTYEQYF. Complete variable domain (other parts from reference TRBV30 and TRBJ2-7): SQTIHQWPATLVQPVGSPLSLECTVEGTSNPNLYWYRQAAGRGLQLLFYSVGIGQISSEVPQNLSASRPQDRQFILSSKKLLLSDSGFYLCAWSFGQGGTYEQYFGPGTRLTVT.

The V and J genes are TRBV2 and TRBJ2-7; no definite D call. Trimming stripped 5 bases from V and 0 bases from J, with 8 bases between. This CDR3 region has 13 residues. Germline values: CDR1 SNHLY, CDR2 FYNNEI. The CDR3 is CASSYTGSYEQYF. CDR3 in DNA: TGTGCCAGCAGTTATACTGGCTCCTACGAGCAGTACTTC. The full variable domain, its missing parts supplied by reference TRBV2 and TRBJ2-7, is EPEVTQTPSHQVTQMGQEVILRCVPISNHLYFYWYRQILGQKVEFLVSFYNNEISEKSEIFDDQFSVERPDGSNFTLKIRSTKLEDSAMYFCASSYTGSYEQYFGPGTRLTVT.